This is a list of T cell receptor beta chains from one sample in a study of lymphopenia after photon versus proton radiotherapy. Produced via immunoSEQ multiplex PCR; TCRdb's table is partial and in-frame only. The repertoire includes tens of thousands of clones, about 90% of them detected once, and roughly a tenth sits in the top ten. The input for sequencing was peripheral blood, taken from a patient treated with proton-based radiotherapy. These receptors were taken from a man older than 75 with esophageal cancer. Both conserved end residues are part of each CDR3. Fields, in order: V gene, clone size, J gene, D gene, CDR3 protein, CDR3 DNA. A D gene is named only where the DNA matches it firmly. Part of the rows lack a size; the others show once, few, many or a class for expanded clones.

TRBV6-6	.	TRBJ1-1	.	CASSVLQGGTEAFF	TGTGCCAGCAGTGTACTACAGGGAGGCACTGAAGCTTTCTTT
TRBV16	.	TRBJ2-5	.	CASSQANSPETQYF	TGTGCCAGCAGCCAAGCGAACTCCCCCGAGACCCAGTACTTC
TRBV5-1	.	TRBJ2-1	TRBD1	CASSLAGTGEDEQFF	TGCGCCAGCAGCTTGGCCGGGACAGGGGAGGATGAGCAGTTCTTC
TRBV27	.	TRBJ1-2	.	CASSLGSGWDNYGYTF	TGTGCCAGCAGTTTAGGTTCGGGCTGGGATAACTATGGCTACACCTTC
TRBV9	.	TRBJ2-1	TRBD2	CASSVGFGLAGQTYNEQFF	TGTGCCAGCAGCGTAGGTTTCGGCCTAGCGGGCCAAACCTACAATGAGCAGTTCTTC
TRBV7-8	.	TRBJ2-3	TRBD2	CASSPRLAGDVPDTQYF	TGTGCCAGCAGCCCCAGACTAGCGGGAGATGTCCCAGATACGCAGTATTTT
TRBV4-2	.	TRBJ1-2	.	CASSHETALSPRGYTF	TGTGCCAGCAGCCACGAAACGGCCCTTTCACCGCGAGGCTACACCTTC
TRBV9	.	TRBJ2-5	TRBD1	CASSAGRGGQGFQETQYF	TGTGCCAGCAGCGCGGGGCGTGGGGGACAGGGATTCCAAGAGACCCAGTACTTC
TRBV7-9	.	TRBJ2-1	.	CASSSPPEIPYNEQFF	TGTGCCAGCAGCTCCCCCCCGGAGATCCCCTACAATGAGCAGTTCTTC
TRBV4-1	.	TRBJ1-5	.	CASSRTALSEPQHF	TGCGCCAGCAGCCGGACAGCGTTATCAGAGCCCCAGCATTTT
TRBV6-5	.	TRBJ1-5	.	CASSYMGINQPQHF	TGTGCCAGCAGTTATATGGGGATCAATCAGCCCCAGCATTTT
TRBV19	.	TRBJ1-5	.	CASSLVGDSNQPQHF	TGTGCCAGTAGCCTGGTGGGGGATAGCAATCAGCCCCAGCATTTT
TRBV18	once	TRBJ2-5	.	CASSPGSGVEGETQYF	TGTGCCAGCTCACCTGGCTCGGGAGTGGAGGGGGAGACCCAGTACTTC
TRBV30	.	TRBJ2-7	TRBD2	CAWEPGLAGYEQYF	TGTGCCTGGGAACCGGGACTAGCGGGTTACGAGCAGTACTTC